A single sample is the source of the 9 T cell receptor beta chains below, sequenced in a study of breast tumors, draining lymph nodes, adjacent tissues. Breast cancer patients provided tissue from their axillary draining lymph nodes. MiXCR, applied by TCRdb to the multiplex PCR reads, yields one record per CDR3 protein. Of some 150,000 distinct CDR3 sequences in the sample, roughly 35% were seen once. The sample taken for sequencing was axillary lymph node tissue. All receptors come from a female donor with breast cancer. Some clones in this sample may be carry-over from other donors' samples.

J is TRBJ1-4 and V is TRBV9; D is possibly TRBD1 (6 bases). With 0 bases removed from V and 2 bases from J, the gap between germline ends came to 11 bases. This CDR3 is built from 16 residues. Germline assignment: CDR1 SGDLS and CDR2 YYNGEE. This chain's CDR3 is CASSVDSGGTNEKLFF. CDR3 DNA: TGTGCCAGCAGCGTAGATAGCGGGGGCACTAATGAAAAACTGTTTTTT. Drawing the rest from reference TRBV9 and TRBJ1-4, the complete variable domain is DSGVTQTPKHLITATGQRVTLRCSPRSGDLSVYWYQQSLDQGLQFLIQYYNGEERAKGNILERFSAQQFPDLHSELNLSSLELGDSALYFCASSVDSGGTNEKLFFGSGTQLSVL.

On this clonotype itself: A much larger clone is a single base away; this may be a read error. Here the CDR3 omits its conserved ending phenylalanine or tryptophan, so a read error is the likely source. It is unclear where the CDR3 begins or ends on the DNA, so no DNA is shown, and the CDR3 is as TCRdb lists it. This chain connects TRBV28 to TRBJ2-7; TRBD1 reflects the table's D call only, with no check against the DNA. The CDR3 numbers 12 amino acids, ends counted. The germline gives CDR1 MDHEN, CDR2 SYDVKM. Here the CDR3 reads CASSSLRDREYL.

This clonotype showed up many times. The J gene is TRBJ2-7, the V gene TRBV11-2, with D maybe TRBD2 (6 bases). V gave up 5 bases and J gave up 7 bases, with 21 bases separating them. CDR1 and CDR2 (germline): SGHAT, FQNNGV. The CDR3 is 15 residues long. CDR3 sequence reads: CASSALPAEGGEQYF. The CDR3 bases are TGTGCCAGCAGCGCCCTCCCCGCGGAAGGAGGGGAGCAGTACTTC.

Notes on this clonotype: This may stem from a read error, because a much larger clone lies one nucleotide away. The CDR3 coding sequence is TGTGCCAGCAGCTTAGGGACAGGGGCCTTTTACGAGCAGTACTTC. It codes for CASSLGTGAFYEQYF. The V call is TRBV11-2, the J call TRBJ2-7, with TRBD1 matching 9 bases. From germline, CDR1 is SGHAT and CDR2 FQNNGV. The ends lost 1 base at V and 4 bases at J; junction bases unmatched: 5. The length of the CDR3 is 15 residues.

This clonotype came up many times. This chain connects TRBV19 to TRBJ2-1; D unclear. Trimming removed 5 bases at V and 7 bases at J, with 9 bases between. The CDR3 length is 12 residues. CDR1 LNHDA and CDR2 SQIVND come from the germline V gene (reference sequence). CDR3 amino acids: CASSGKGNEQFF. CDR3 DNA: TGTGCCAGTAGTGGAAAAGGGAATGAGCAGTTCTTC.

This clonotype was detected a few times. This chain joins TRBV6-5 and TRBJ1-1, with D possibly matching TRBD1 (6 bases). V was shortened by 6 bases and J by 0 bases, with 14 bases between the two germline ends. The CDR3 sequence is 15 residues long. Germline CDR1 is MNHEY and CDR2 is SVGAGI. The CDR3 region is CASRRPGQMNTEAFF. For the CDR3, the DNA is TGTGCCAGCAGGCGACCAGGACAGATGAACACTGAAGCTTTCTTT.

This clonotype came up many times. The chain is built from TRBV9 and TRBJ1-4; TRBD1 aligns across 9 bases. The trim removed 4 bases at V and 7 bases at J, leaving 8 bases unmatched. The CDR3 totals 15 residues. Germline loops: CDR1 SGDLS, CDR2 YYNGEE. The CDR3 DNA follows: TGTGCCAGCAGCCAACAGGGGGCGCGAAGTGAAAAACTGTTTTTT. Translating gives CASSQQGARSEKLFF.

This clonotype has a count of ten or more. The chain joins TRBV5-1 to TRBJ2-5; 9 positions match TRBD1. Germline V CDR1 and CDR2: SGHRS, YFSETQ. This CDR3 comprises 14 residues. Trimming cost V 0 bases and J 5 bases; bases outside gene matches: 2. The CDR3 region is CASSLGGQGETQYF. The CDR3 DNA sequence: TGCGCCAGCAGCTTGGGGGGACAGGGCGAGACCCAGTACTTC.

There are many counts of this clonotype. This chain links TRBV5-8 with TRBJ2-5; TRBD1 agrees at 7 bases. The germline V gene encodes CDR1 SGHTS and CDR2 YDEGEE. The trim removed 7 bases at V and 5 bases at J, leaving 11 bases unmatched. The CDR3 runs to 14 residues. The CDR3 DNA sequence: TGTGCCAGCGTGAGAAGGGGGCGTACGGAGACCCAGTACTTC. This codes for CASVRRGRTETQYF. Filled out from reference TRBV5-8 and TRBJ2-5, the complete variable domain reads EAGVTQSPTHLIKTRGQQATLRCSPISGHTSVYWYQQALGLGLQFLLWYDEGEERNRGNFPPRFSGRQFPNYSSELNVNALELEDSALYLCASVRRGRTETQYFGPGTRLLVL.